This passage covers 10 T cell receptor beta chains from one sample sequenced in a study of blood T cell repertoires in COVID-19. Sequencing used immunoSEQ multiplex PCR; TCRdb keeps in-frame clones, though not all of them. The sample has approximately 460,000 clones; roughly 89% are singletons. Sequencing was performed on peripheral blood. The source of these receptors is a man younger than 35 with COVID-19, enrolled during active disease.

This clone has a handful of counts. The chain uses TRBV5-8 and TRBJ1-2; weak D call: TRBD1 (6 bases). Trimming took off 4 bases at V and 8 bases at J, with 18 bases between the two ends. The CDR3 length is 14 residues. Germline CDR1 is SGHTS and CDR2 is YDEGEE. CDR3 amino acids: CASSHTDPDRGYTF. DNA of the CDR3: TGTGCCAGCAGCCATACAGATCCCGACAGGGGCTACACCTTC.

This clone has just one count. V is TRBV24-1 and J is TRBJ2-2; D call uncertain. Germline V gives CDR1 KGHDR, CDR2 SFDVKD. This CDR3 contains 15 residues. Between the trimmed V and J ends, which lost 3 bases and 1 base, there was a span of 8 bases. CDR3 DNA sequence: TGTGCCACCAGTGATATAACGGGGAACACCGGGGAGCTGTTTTTT. This translates into CATSDITGNTGELFF.

This clone was seen once. This chain joins TRBV2 and TRBJ2-5, with 7 bases identical to TRBD1. The CDR3 is 14 amino acids. Germline V gives CDR1 SNHLY, CDR2 FYNNEI. The V and J ends lost 6 bases and 5 bases, in that order; junction bases with no gene match: 9. The CDR3 loop is CASRDRPEAETQYF. As DNA, the CDR3 is TGTGCCAGCAGGGACAGGCCCGAAGCGGAGACCCAGTACTTC.

The chain links TRBV27 to TRBJ2-7, with 8 nucleotides matching TRBD1. This CDR3 region has 14 residues. CDR1 MNHEY and CDR2 SMNVEV come from the germline V gene (reference sequence). Trimming removed 10 bases from V and 2 bases from J; junction bases left unmatched: 10. CDR3 DNA: TGTGCCAAAATTCCGGGACAGGATACCTACGAGCAGTACTTC. It yields the protein CAKIPGQDTYEQYF.

The rearrangement links TRBV14 to TRBJ2-7; 8 bases agree with TRBD1. Losses at the gene ends were 2 bases for V and 4 bases for J; bases not matched to a gene: 1. The CDR3 extends over 13 amino acids. The germline CDR1 and CDR2 sequences are SGHDN and FVKESK. CDR3 coding DNA: TGTGCCAGCAGCCAATGGACAGGGTACGAGCAGTACTTC. As protein: CASSQWTGYEQYF.

The CDR3 DNA reads as TGTGCCAGCAGCCCGGGAGGTGTTAGGGAGATAGGCTATGGCTACACCTTC. The encoded protein is CASSPGGVREIGYGYTF. The chain links TRBV7-3 to TRBJ1-2, with D hard to call. V lost 5 bases, J lost 4 bases, and 23 bases lay in between. The CDR3 length is 17 residues. CDR1 SGHTA and CDR2 FQGTGA come from the germline V gene.

This clone occurred once. The CDR3 spells CASSASGQGANEQYF. In DNA form, the CDR3 reads TGCGCCAGCAGTGCTTCTGGACAGGGGGCTAACGAGCAGTACTTC. The genes are TRBV10-2 and TRBJ2-7, with 11 bases aligning to TRBD1. The CDR3 loop spans 15 amino acids. Trimming cost V 4 bases and J 5 bases; bases outside gene matches: 7. The germline gives CDR1 WSHSY, CDR2 SAAADI.

The rearrangement joins TRBV27 to TRBJ1-1; possibly TRBD1 for D (5 bases). Trimming pared 7 bases from V and 3 bases from J, leaving 15 bases between. The germline CDR1 and CDR2 sequences are MNHEY and SMNVEV (reference sequence). This CDR3 is 14 amino acids long. Written as DNA, the CDR3 is TGTGCCAGCACTCTGTCGGGGGGGTACACTGAAGCTTTCTTT. Its protein product is CASTLSGGYTEAFF.

Comments on this clone: Different DNA sequences within this sample yield the same CDR3. This chain joins TRBV2 and TRBJ1-2; TRBD1 matches at 8 bases. This CDR3 contains 13 residues. The trim removed 4 bases at V and 2 bases at J, leaving 0 bases unmatched. Per germline, CDR1 SNHLY and CDR2 FYNNEI. In nucleotides, the CDR3 is TGTGCCAGCAGTGGACAGGGGAACTATGGCTACACCTTC. It is translated as CASSGQGNYGYTF. The full variable domain, rest sourced from reference TRBV2 and TRBJ1-2, is EPEVTQTPSHQVTQMGQEVILRCVPISNHLYFYWYRQILGQKVEFLVSFYNNEISEKSEIFDDQFSVERPDGSNFTLKIRSTKLEDSAMYFCASSGQGNYGYTFGSGTRLTVV.

As regards this clone: This CDR3 is also generated by other DNA sequences in the sample. The chain employs TRBV6-5 and TRBJ2-5; D call uncertain. This CDR3 spans 15 amino acids. Trimming left V 2 bases short and J 2 bases short, with 12 bases between. From germline, CDR1 is MNHEY and CDR2 SVGAGI. CDR3 nucleotides: TGTGCCAGCAGTTACGCTGGCGGCCTACAAGAGACCCAGTACTTC. Amino acids: CASSYAGGLQETQYF.